The rows below give T cell receptor beta chains drawn from one sample of a study of a mutant IDH1 vaccine in newly diagnosed glioma. No antigen has been assigned to these receptors. Libraries were prepared by immunoSEQ multiplex PCR; TCRdb keeps only in-frame clonotypes and omits some of them. This table has roughly 120,000 clones, roughly 78% appearing once. Sequencing was performed on PBMCs, taken from a glioma patient whose treatment included an IDH1 peptide vaccine. The receptors stem from a man aged 35 to 55 with glioma. Both conserved end residues are part of each CDR3. The order of the fields is V gene, J gene, CDR3 length, D gene, clone size, CDR3 DNA, CDR3 protein. A D gene is named only where the DNA matches it firmly. Where a row states a size, it is once, few, many or the class of an expanded clone; other rows omit it.

TRBV5-6,TRBJ1-1,14,TRBD1,few,TGTGCCAGCAGCCCTCAGGGGGATGACACTGAAGCTTTCTTT,CASSPQGDDTEAFF
TRBV7-9,TRBJ2-7,11,-,-,TGTGCCAGCGGAGGGACCCGGGAGCAGTACTTC,CASGGTREQYF
TRBV5-4,TRBJ2-7,15,-,-,TGTGCCAGCAGCTTCGGGACCACGATCACCTACGAGCAGTACTTC,CASSFGTTITYEQYF
TRBV4-2,TRBJ2-5,15,TRBD2,-,TGTGCCAGCAGCTTAGCGGGGGGAGGACAAGAGACCCAGTACTTC,CASSLAGGGQETQYF
TRBV14,TRBJ2-7,13,-,-,TGTGCCAGCAGCCAGGCGGTGATCTACGAGCAGTACTTC,CASSQAVIYEQYF
TRBV7-2,TRBJ2-1,18,-,-,TGTGCCAGCAGCTTAATTTCAGGGGCCCTTCGCTCCTACAATGAGCAGTTCTTC,CASSLISGALRSYNEQFF
TRBV19,TRBJ1-5,12,-,-,TGTGCCAGTAAGTATAGCAATCAGCCCCAGCATTTT,CASKYSNQPQHF
TRBV6-5,TRBJ2-2,15,-,-,TGTGCCAGCAAAACGCGGTACTCGAACACCGGGGAGCTGTTTTTT,CASKTRYSNTGELFF
TRBV7-9,TRBJ1-3,17,-,few,TGTGCCAGCAGCCAAGGGGCAGGGCAGAAAGGTGGAAACACCATATATTTT,CASSQGAGQKGGNTIYF
TRBV16,TRBJ2-2,17,-,-,TGTGCCAGCAGCCAATCATGGGGAAGGGTGAACACCGGGGAGCTGTTTTTT,CASSQSWGRVNTGELFF
TRBV6-5,TRBJ2-3,15,-,few,TGTGCCAGCAGTTACTCGGCGGGACTGGCAGATACGCAGTATTTT,CASSYSAGLADTQYF
TRBV7-8,TRBJ1-1,15,-,many,TGTGCCAGCAGCTTAGTGACAGGAGTGAACACTGAAGCTTTCTTT,CASSLVTGVNTEAFF
TRBV7-9,TRBJ1-2,13,TRBD1,-,TGTGCCAGCAGCCCCTGGGCAGGGGGCGTCTACACCTTC,CASSPWAGGVYTF
TRBV19,TRBJ2-7,14,-,-,TGTGCCAGTACCATGGGGGGGGCTCTAAACGAGCAGTACTTC,CASTMGGALNEQYF
TRBV19,TRBJ1-2,13,TRBD1,-,TGTGCCAGTAGTAGACTCGTCGGACAGGGTTACACCTTC,CASSRLVGQGYTF
TRBV27,TRBJ1-5,14,-,-,TGTGCCAGCAGACCTAATACGGGGAATCAGCCCCAGCATTTT,CASRPNTGNQPQHF
TRBV5-4,TRBJ1-2,11,TRBD1,-,TGTGCCTGGGGACAGGGCTATGGCTACACCTTC,CAWGQGYGYTF
TRBV7-9,TRBJ2-4,13,-,-,TGTGCCAGCAGCTTTGGGGGGAGGAACATTCAGTACTTC,CASSFGGRNIQYF
TRBV11-2,TRBJ1-2,16,-,-,TGTGCCAGCAGCTTAGACCCCGTGGTGCCCACCTATGGCTACACCTTC,CASSLDPVVPTYGYTF
TRBV6-1,TRBJ2-2,13,-,-,TGTGCCAGCAGACCAAGGGGAACCGGGGAGCTGTTTTTT,CASRPRGTGELFF
TRBV30,TRBJ1-2,13,TRBD1,few,TGTGCCTGGAGGAGACAGGGATTGGATGGCTACACCTTC,CAWRRQGLDGYTF
TRBV7-9,TRBJ2-2,16,-,-,TGTGCCAGCACCCTAGAGGAACAGGGCCCGAACGGGGAGCTGTTTTTT,CASTLEEQGPNGELFF
TRBV25-1,TRBJ1-1,15,-,-,TGTGCCAGCACCGCCCACCAAGGGATGAACACTGAAGCTTTCTTT,CASTAHQGMNTEAFF
TRBV30,TRBJ2-7,11,-,-,TGTGCCTGGAGTTGGGGCTACGAGCAGTACTTC,CAWSWGYEQYF
TRBV11-2,TRBJ1-1,15,-,-,TGTGCCAGCAGCTTAGTAGGAGGTATGAACACTGAAGCTTTCTTT,CASSLVGGMNTEAFF
TRBV18,TRBJ2-3,17,-,-,TGTGCCAGCTCACCACGGGGGGCCTTATCTAGCACAGATACGCAGTATTTT,CASSPRGALSSTDTQYF
TRBV18,TRBJ2-1,13,-,once,TGTGCCAGCTCTCACGGACGCCTCAATGAGCAGTTCTTC,CASSHGRLNEQFF
TRBV4-2,TRBJ2-2,12,-,-,TGTGCCAGCAATGTAGCGGACGGGGAGCTGTTTTTT,CASNVADGELFF
TRBV7-2,TRBJ2-5,11,-,-,TGTGCCAGCAGCTTAGTAGAGACCCAGTACTTC,CASSLVETQYF
TRBV28,TRBJ1-2,12,TRBD1,once,TGTGCCAGCAGTCGGACAGGGGTAGGCTACACCTTC,CASSRTGVGYTF
TRBV4-1,TRBJ2-7,14,TRBD1,-,TGCGCCAGCAGCCAAGGACAGGGGACAGTCGAGCAGTACTTC,CASSQGQGTVEQYF
TRBV9,TRBJ2-6,15,-,once,TGTGCCAGCAGCGGAGGGGCCTCTGGGGCCAACGTCCTGACTTTC,CASSGGASGANVLTF
TRBV7-9,TRBJ1-2,14,-,-,TGTGCCAGCAGCTTATGGAGGTTGGAGTATGGCTACACCTTC,CASSLWRLEYGYTF